A selection of T cell receptor beta chains follows, all from one sample in a study of shared clonotypes between healthy human individuals. The assay was immunoSEQ multiplex PCR, and TCRdb's table has in-frame clones only and misses some. Here the sample spans about 470,000 clones, roughly three quarters being singletons. Input material: PBMCs. These receptors all stem from a woman aged 40-49 years in good health. Some clones in this sample may be carry-over from other donors' samples. Both conserved end residues are part of each CDR3. Fields, in order: V gene, J gene, clone size, D gene, CDR3 DNA, CDR3 protein. A D gene is named only where the DNA matches it firmly. Only part of the rows carry a size: once, few, many, or a class if the clone is expanded.

V gene: TRBV19; J gene: TRBJ2-7; clone size: .; D gene: .; CDR3 DNA: TGTGCCAGTAGTATAGCCGGCGGGATATTCTACGAGCAGTACTTC; CDR3 protein: CASSIAGGIFYEQYF
V gene: TRBV6-1; J gene: TRBJ2-7; clone size: once; D gene: TRBD2; CDR3 DNA: TGTGCCAGCAGTGCGGGACTAGCTACCTACGAGCAGTACTTC; CDR3 protein: CASSAGLATYEQYF
V gene: TRBV4-3; J gene: TRBJ2-5; clone size: .; D gene: .; CDR3 DNA: TGCGCCAGCAGCCAAGATCTAACAGAAGAGACCCAGTACTTC; CDR3 protein: CASSQDLTEETQYF
V gene: TRBV28; J gene: TRBJ1-2; clone size: .; D gene: .; CDR3 DNA: TGTGCCACCTACAGCTACACCTTC; CDR3 protein: CATYSYTF
V gene: TRBV23-1; J gene: TRBJ2-7; clone size: .; D gene: .; CDR3 DNA: TGCGCCAGCAGTCCTATGGACGGCATCTCTAACGAGCAGTACTTC; CDR3 protein: CASSPMDGISNEQYF
V gene: TRBV5-1; J gene: TRBJ2-5; clone size: .; D gene: TRBD1; CDR3 DNA: TGCGCCAGCAGCTTGCCGACAGGGGGCGGAGAGACCCAGTACTTC; CDR3 protein: CASSLPTGGGETQYF
V gene: TRBV5-1; J gene: TRBJ2-6; clone size: .; D gene: .; CDR3 DNA: TGCGCCAGCAGCTTGCTCGGGGTCCCTGGGGCCAACGTCCTGACTTTC; CDR3 protein: CASSLLGVPGANVLTF
V gene: TRBV30; J gene: TRBJ2-7; clone size: once; D gene: TRBD1; CDR3 DNA: TGTGCCTGGAGTGTAAAGGGACAGGGATACGAGCAGTACTTC; CDR3 protein: CAWSVKGQGYEQYF
V gene: TRBV7-2; J gene: TRBJ2-1; clone size: few; D gene: TRBD2; CDR3 DNA: TGTGCCAGCAGCCCTGGACTAGCCCTTAGCTCCTACAATGAGCAGTTCTTC; CDR3 protein: CASSPGLALSSYNEQFF
V gene: TRBV11-2; J gene: TRBJ2-1; clone size: .; D gene: .; CDR3 DNA: TGTGCCAGCAGCTTGGGGACAACAAACAATGAGCAGTTCTTC; CDR3 protein: CASSLGTTNNEQFF
V gene: TRBV28; J gene: TRBJ1-4; clone size: once; D gene: .; CDR3 DNA: TGTGCCAGCAGTTTGGCGGGGCACGGGGAAAAACTGTTTTTT; CDR3 protein: CASSLAGHGEKLFF
V gene: TRBV15; J gene: TRBJ1-2; clone size: few; D gene: TRBD1; CDR3 DNA: TGTGCCACCAGCAGGGACAGGGGCCTTTCTAACTATGGCTACACCTTC; CDR3 protein: CATSRDRGLSNYGYTF
V gene: TRBV6-1; J gene: TRBJ2-7; clone size: few; D gene: .; CDR3 DNA: TGTGCCAGCAGGGACGGGACTCGGGTCCGCGAGCAGTACTTC; CDR3 protein: CASRDGTRVREQYF
V gene: TRBV28; J gene: TRBJ1-2; clone size: .; D gene: .; CDR3 DNA: TGTGCCAGCAGTCAGGACACTAACTATGGCTACACCTTC; CDR3 protein: CASSQDTNYGYTF
V gene: TRBV6-1; J gene: TRBJ1-5; clone size: .; D gene: .; CDR3 DNA: TGTGCCAGCAGTGAAGCGAGCGGCGCCCAGCCCCAGCATTTT; CDR3 protein: CASSEASGAQPQHF
V gene: TRBV11-3; J gene: TRBJ2-1; clone size: .; D gene: .; CDR3 DNA: TGTGCCAGCAGCTTGGGCGGAAACATTTACAATGAGCAGTTCTTC; CDR3 protein: CASSLGGNIYNEQFF
V gene: TRBV28; J gene: TRBJ1-4; clone size: .; D gene: TRBD1; CDR3 DNA: TGTGCCAGCAGTTCGGGACAGGTTAGAGAAAAACTGTTTTTT; CDR3 protein: CASSSGQVREKLFF
V gene: TRBV2; J gene: TRBJ2-3; clone size: .; D gene: TRBD1; CDR3 DNA: TGTGCCAGCAGACGGGGACAGGGGGTGGTGGATACGCAGTATTTT; CDR3 protein: CASRRGQGVVDTQYF
V gene: TRBV7-2; J gene: TRBJ2-5; clone size: .; D gene: TRBD2; CDR3 DNA: TGTGCCAGCAGCTCCCGGACTAGCGGAGGGGCAGAGACCCAGTACTTC; CDR3 protein: CASSSRTSGGAETQYF
V gene: TRBV19; J gene: TRBJ2-3; clone size: .; D gene: TRBD2; CDR3 DNA: TGTGCCAGTAGTACTTTAGCGGGATTAGATACGCAGTATTTT; CDR3 protein: CASSTLAGLDTQYF
V gene: TRBV5-1; J gene: TRBJ2-5; clone size: .; D gene: .; CDR3 DNA: TGCGCCAGCAGTAAGGAGCGTCGGGGATTCGAGACCCAGTACTTC; CDR3 protein: CASSKERRGFETQYF
V gene: TRBV30; J gene: TRBJ2-1; clone size: once; D gene: .; CDR3 DNA: TGTGCCTGGAGTGTAGAGACCCTTGAGCAGTTCTTC; CDR3 protein: CAWSVETLEQFF
V gene: TRBV15; J gene: TRBJ2-3; clone size: many; D gene: TRBD2; CDR3 DNA: TGTGCCACCAGCAGAGATCGGGGGGTGAGCACAGATACGCAGTATTTT; CDR3 protein: CATSRDRGVSTDTQYF
V gene: TRBV4-2; J gene: TRBJ2-2; clone size: few; D gene: .; CDR3 DNA: TGTGCCAGCAGCCAAGATGAGGCAGCGGCGGGCACCGGGGAGCTGTTTTTT; CDR3 protein: CASSQDEAAAGTGELFF
V gene: TRBV30; J gene: TRBJ1-6; clone size: .; D gene: .; CDR3 DNA: TGTGCCTGGGTAGTAGGGGGTAATTCACCCCTCCACTTT; CDR3 protein: CAWVVGGNSPLHF
V gene: TRBV21-1; J gene: TRBJ2-7; clone size: .; D gene: .; CDR3 DNA: TGTGCCAGCAGCAAAGCCGGGACAGACGATTCCTACGAGCAGTACTTC; CDR3 protein: CASSKAGTDDSYEQYF
V gene: TRBV5-5; J gene: TRBJ1-1; clone size: .; D gene: .; CDR3 DNA: TGTGCCAGCAGCAAAAAGACAGGTGGTACTGAAGCTTTCTTT; CDR3 protein: CASSKKTGGTEAFF
V gene: TRBV7-2; J gene: TRBJ1-1; clone size: .; D gene: TRBD1; CDR3 DNA: TGTGCCAGCAGCTTAGCGACAGGGGGCGCGTCCACTGAAGCTTTCTTT; CDR3 protein: CASSLATGGASTEAFF
V gene: TRBV4-2; J gene: TRBJ2-3; clone size: once; D gene: .; CDR3 DNA: TGTGCCAGCAGCCCAGTTACTAGGTCGAGCACAGATACGCAGTATTTT; CDR3 protein: CASSPVTRSSTDTQYF
V gene: TRBV11-1; J gene: TRBJ2-3; clone size: .; D gene: TRBD2; CDR3 DNA: TGTGCCAGCAGCTTGCTAGCGGGAAGAGAATTTGGGGGTACGCAGTATTTT; CDR3 protein: CASSLLAGREFGGTQYF
V gene: TRBV4-1; J gene: TRBJ1-5; clone size: .; D gene: .; CDR3 DNA: TGCGCCAGCAGCCCCGACAGAAATAGCAATCAGCCCCAGCATTTT; CDR3 protein: CASSPDRNSNQPQHF
V gene: TRBV4-3; J gene: TRBJ2-1; clone size: once; D gene: .; CDR3 DNA: TGCGCCAGCAGCCAAGAGTGGATTAATGAGCAGTTCTTC; CDR3 protein: CASSQEWINEQFF
V gene: TRBV19; J gene: TRBJ1-1; clone size: .; D gene: TRBD1; CDR3 DNA: TGTGCCAGTAGTCCCATGACAGGGGGGATACCTGAAGCTTTCTTT; CDR3 protein: CASSPMTGGIPEAFF
V gene: TRBV7-3; J gene: TRBJ2-2; clone size: .; D gene: .; CDR3 DNA: TGTGCCAGCAGCGTCGCTAGCTCTGCCGGGGAGCTGTTTTTT; CDR3 protein: CASSVASSAGELFF
V gene: TRBV7-8; J gene: TRBJ1-4; clone size: .; D gene: TRBD1; CDR3 DNA: TGTGCCAGCAGCCAAAACCCACGCGGAGGGGGCTATGAAAAACTGTTTTTT; CDR3 protein: CASSQNPRGGGYEKLFF
V gene: TRBV11-2; J gene: TRBJ2-7; clone size: .; D gene: TRBD2; CDR3 DNA: TGTGCCAGCGGACTAGCGGGTGCGTACGAGCAGTACTTC; CDR3 protein: CASGLAGAYEQYF
V gene: TRBV2; J gene: TRBJ2-2; clone size: .; D gene: .; CDR3 DNA: TGTGCCAGCAGTGAGCTTAAGGGGTCGGGAACCGGGGAGCTGTTTTTT; CDR3 protein: CASSELKGSGTGELFF
V gene: TRBV27; J gene: TRBJ1-5; clone size: .; D gene: .; CDR3 DNA: TGTGCCAGCAGGGAGACAGAATATAGCAATCAGCCCCAGCATTTT; CDR3 protein: CASRETEYSNQPQHF
V gene: TRBV6-6; J gene: TRBJ2-7; clone size: once; D gene: TRBD1; CDR3 DNA: TGTGCCAGCAGGGACAGGGGGAACTTTTACGAGCAGTACTTC; CDR3 protein: CASRDRGNFYEQYF
V gene: TRBV2; J gene: TRBJ2-6; clone size: .; D gene: .; CDR3 DNA: TGTGCCAGCAAGGAAAGGGGCGCTGGGGCCAACGTCCTGACTTTC; CDR3 protein: CASKERGAGANVLTF
V gene: TRBV6-1; J gene: TRBJ2-7; clone size: .; D gene: TRBD1; CDR3 DNA: TGTGCCAGCAGTGAACCGGGGACAGGGCAACCCGCCTACGAGCAGTACTTC; CDR3 protein: CASSEPGTGQPAYEQYF
V gene: TRBV7-3; J gene: TRBJ2-5; clone size: few; D gene: .; CDR3 DNA: TGTGCCAGCAGCTTAGACGCGGGGGCCGGGAAGACCCAGTACTTC; CDR3 protein: CASSLDAGAGKTQYF
V gene: TRBV27; J gene: TRBJ2-2; clone size: .; D gene: .; CDR3 DNA: TGTGCCAGCAGTTTTCAGGGCACCGGGGAGCTGTTTTTT; CDR3 protein: CASSFQGTGELFF
V gene: TRBV9; J gene: TRBJ2-2; clone size: .; D gene: TRBD2; CDR3 DNA: TGTGCCAGCAGCGTAGCATCGGGTGGACTAGCGGACACCGGGGAGCTGTTTTTT; CDR3 protein: CASSVASGGLADTGELFF
V gene: TRBV7-2; J gene: TRBJ1-5; clone size: .; D gene: .; CDR3 DNA: TGTGCCAGCAGCTTACCGACGACGGCTTATAGCAATCAGCCCCAGCATTTT; CDR3 protein: CASSLPTTAYSNQPQHF
V gene: TRBV7-7; J gene: TRBJ2-6; clone size: .; D gene: .; CDR3 DNA: TGTGCCAGCAGCTTAGGGAATAAGCCACAAAGTCGGGCCAACGTCCTGACTTTC; CDR3 protein: CASSLGNKPQSRANVLTF
V gene: TRBV6-4; J gene: TRBJ1-2; clone size: few; D gene: TRBD1; CDR3 DNA: TGTGCCAGCAGGAGGGACAGCGGGCCCTATGGCTACACCTTC; CDR3 protein: CASRRDSGPYGYTF
V gene: TRBV5-8; J gene: TRBJ1-2; clone size: .; D gene: .; CDR3 DNA: TGTGCCAGCAGCTTGGGGGGAGGCGACTATGGCTACACCTTC; CDR3 protein: CASSLGGGDYGYTF
V gene: TRBV29-1; J gene: TRBJ2-7; clone size: .; D gene: .; CDR3 DNA: TGCAGCGTTGTCACCCCATCTGCCTACGAGCAGTACTTC; CDR3 protein: CSVVTPSAYEQYF
V gene: TRBV10-3; J gene: TRBJ2-7; clone size: .; D gene: TRBD1; CDR3 DNA: TGTGCCATCAGTCGACAGGGGTCGGCGACCTACGAGCAGTACTTC; CDR3 protein: CAISRQGSATYEQYF
V gene: TRBV29-1; J gene: TRBJ2-7; clone size: .; D gene: .; CDR3 DNA: TGCAGCGTTGAGGAGGGGACGGTTTACGAGCAGTACTTC; CDR3 protein: CSVEEGTVYEQYF
V gene: TRBV21-1; J gene: TRBJ2-7; clone size: .; D gene: .; CDR3 DNA: TGTGCCAGCAGCAAATCCCAGGGACGAGGCGAGCAGTACTTC; CDR3 protein: CASSKSQGRGEQYF
V gene: TRBV2; J gene: TRBJ2-3; clone size: .; D gene: TRBD2; CDR3 DNA: TGTGCCAGCTTGGGACTAGCGGGATTAGATACGCAGTATTTT; CDR3 protein: CASLGLAGLDTQYF
V gene: TRBV9; J gene: TRBJ2-1; clone size: .; D gene: .; CDR3 DNA: TGTGCCAGCACCCCCGTGGGAGGATTGTCCTACAATGAGCAGTTCTTC; CDR3 protein: CASTPVGGLSYNEQFF
V gene: TRBV28; J gene: TRBJ2-5; clone size: .; D gene: TRBD2; CDR3 DNA: TGTGCCAGCAGTTTATGGACTAGCGGAGGAGAAGAGACCCAGTACTTC; CDR3 protein: CASSLWTSGGEETQYF
V gene: TRBV7-2; J gene: TRBJ1-5; clone size: .; D gene: .; CDR3 DNA: TGTGCCAGCAGCCCGACAGCACTTCAGCCCCAGCATTTT; CDR3 protein: CASSPTALQPQHF
V gene: TRBV6-1; J gene: TRBJ2-1; clone size: once; D gene: .; CDR3 DNA: TGTGCCAGCACTCGAGGGATTGAGCAGTTCTTC; CDR3 protein: CASTRGIEQFF
V gene: TRBV28; J gene: TRBJ2-3; clone size: few; D gene: TRBD2; CDR3 DNA: TGTGCCAGCAGAAGACTAGCGGGAGACACAGATACGCAGTATTTT; CDR3 protein: CASRRLAGDTDTQYF
V gene: TRBV9; J gene: TRBJ2-7; clone size: .; D gene: TRBD1; CDR3 DNA: TGTGCCAGCAGCACCCACCCGGGACAGGGGGCGGGAGAGCAGTACTTC; CDR3 protein: CASSTHPGQGAGEQYF